The TCR beta chain under discussion was sequenced for a study of blood T cell repertoires in COVID-19. Study-level background: Material from acute and convalescent COVID-19 was sourced from the United States, Italy and Spain. From T cells, B-cell-depleted T cells, or PBMCs came the material, which was cDNA or gDNA.

This CDR3 region has 13 residues. The V and J ends lost 5 bases and 5 bases respectively, with 13 bases between them. Germline V lookup: CDR1 SQVTM, CDR2 ANQGSEA. Seattle's cohort entered during active infection and was followed longitudinally. Authors' processing steps: Amplification with reference gene primers provided the estimates of nucleated cell counts. The repertoire was sequenced with immunoSEQ multiplex PCR; TCRdb's copy has only in-frame clones and lacks some. The V and J calls and clone size are taken from that table; D and trimming were inferred from the DNA. This sample has 180,000 or so clones, with around 81% found just once.

The sequence was obtained from a woman aged 40-49 years with COVID-19, enrolled during active disease. J is TRBJ2-1 and V is TRBV29-1; possibly TRBD1 for D (6 bases). The sample was peripheral blood. The CDR3 coding sequence is TGCAGCGTTTGGACAGTTGGGGACAATGAGCAGTTCTTC. Protein sequence: CSVWTVGDNEQFF.